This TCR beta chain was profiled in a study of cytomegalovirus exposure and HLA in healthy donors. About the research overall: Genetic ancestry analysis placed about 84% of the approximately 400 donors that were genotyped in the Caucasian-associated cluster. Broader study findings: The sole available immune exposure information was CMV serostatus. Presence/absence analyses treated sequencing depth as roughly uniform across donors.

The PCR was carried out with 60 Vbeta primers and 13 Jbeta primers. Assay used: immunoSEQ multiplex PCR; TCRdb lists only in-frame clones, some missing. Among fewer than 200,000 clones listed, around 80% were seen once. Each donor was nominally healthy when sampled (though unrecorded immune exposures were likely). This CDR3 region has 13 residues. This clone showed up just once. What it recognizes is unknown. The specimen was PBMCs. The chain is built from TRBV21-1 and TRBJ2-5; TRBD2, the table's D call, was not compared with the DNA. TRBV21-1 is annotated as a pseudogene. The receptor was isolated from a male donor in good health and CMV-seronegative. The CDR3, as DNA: TGTGCCAGCAGCCTAACTAGCGAAGAGACCCAGTACTTC. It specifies CASSLTSEETQYF.